This entry lists 5 T cell receptor delta chains sequenced from one sample in a study of gamma-delta T cells after stem cell transplantation. With CATT, TCRdb re-called clones from the RT-PCR reads. The sample carries over a thousand delta-chain clones, about 5.5% recorded once. Source material: gamma-delta T cells. These receptors were collected from a human donor. It is not recorded whose cells these are; they may come from a transplant donor.

This clone appeared a few times. Given a far larger clone just one base away, this is likely a sequencing read error. The chain links TRDV2 to TRDJ1, with 10 bases identical to TRDD3. Germline-derived CDR1 and CDR2 are GEAIGNYY and EKD. V was clipped by 0 bases and J by 0 bases; unmatched bases: 15. CDR3 size: 20 residues. The CDR3 region has the DNA TGTGCCTGTGACACCGTTGTACTGGGGGATGGGAGTGACTACACCGATAAACTCATCTTT. The encoded protein is CACDTVVLGDGSDYTDKLIF.

This clone was counted between two and nine times. The protein in TCRdb stems from a much larger clone and differs at residue 13 from this DNA's translation, likely a read error; here the protein is translated from the DNA. The rearrangement links TRDV2 to TRDJ1; D perhaps matches TRDD3 (7 bases). The CDR3 spans 20 residues. Germline assignment: CDR1 GEAIGNYY and CDR2 EKD. V dropped 0 bases and J dropped 4 bases, with 29 bases sitting between them. Here the CDR3 DNA reads TGTGCCTGTGACACCGTCTCCTACCGTTCTACTGGGGAATATGACGATAAACTCATCTTT. Translating it yields CACDTVSYRSTGEYDDKLIF.

This clone was seen a few times. The rearrangement uses TRDV2 and TRDJ1, with 13 bases matching TRDD3. The V gene's germline CDR1 is GEAIGNYY and CDR2 EKD. V was pared by 3 bases and J by 3 bases, with 9 bases of the junction left unmatched. The CDR3 length is 17 residues. CDR3 sequence: CACDFILGDTRSDKLIF. The DNA for the CDR3 is TGTGCCTGTGACTTTATACTGGGGGATACGCGTTCCGATAAACTCATCTTT.

Comments on this clone: One base separates it from a far larger clone, so it is likely a read error. The same CDR3 also results from other DNA sequences found in this sample. In nucleotides, the CDR3 is TGTGCCTGTGACACCATAGAGGGCGGGACGCACACCGATAAACTCATCTTT. This sequence encodes CACDTIEGGTHTDKLIF. The chain couples TRDV2 to TRDJ1, with D hard to call. V was trimmed by 0 bases and J by 0 bases, leaving 16 bases between them. Germline lookup yields CDR1 GEAIGNYY and CDR2 EKD. The CDR3 is 17 residues long.

As to this clone: Other DNA sequences in the sample encode the same CDR3. This sequence joins TRDV2 and TRDJ1; 8 bases line up with TRDD3. After removal of 6 bases from V and 4 bases from J, the junction contained 12 bases not matched to a gene. This CDR3 comprises 15 residues. Germline V gives CDR1 GEAIGNYY, CDR2 EKD. CDR3 loop: CACIRLGATIDKLIF. Written as DNA, the CDR3 is TGTGCCTGTATACGACTGGGGGCTACAATCGATAAACTCATCTTT.